The 2 T cell receptor beta chains in this list originate from one sample, sequenced in a study of shared clonotypes between healthy human individuals. The method was immunoSEQ multiplex PCR; TCRdb's version includes in-frame clones alone and lacks a portion of them. The table has millions of clones, around nine tenths seen once. What was sequenced was naive CD4+ T cells sorted from blood. The subset denotes: CD45RA+ positively selected. Every receptor here comes from a man aged 18 to 35 in good health.

The genes are TRBV11-2 and TRBJ2-2; perhaps TRBD1 as D (5 bases). This CDR3 contains 17 residues. Trimming cost V 5 bases and J 5 bases, with 21 bases left between them. Germline V gene lookup returns CDR1 SGHAT and CDR2 FQNNGV. The CDR3 region is CASSPKRGSRTTGELFF. DNA of the CDR3: TGTGCCAGCAGCCCCAAAAGGGGCAGCCGAACAACCGGGGAGCTGTTTTTT. Complete variable domain (other parts from reference TRBV11-2 and TRBJ2-2): EAGVAQSPRYKIIEKRQSVAFWCNPISGHATLYWYQQILGQGPKLLIQFQNNGVVDDSQLPKDRFSAERLKGVDSTLKIQPAKLEDSAVYLCASSPKRGSRTTGELFFGEGSRLTVL.

The rearrangement uses TRBV18 and TRBJ2-1; a weak D match, TRBD2 (6 bases). Trimming removed 3 bases at V and 7 bases at J, with 16 bases between. Per germline, CDR1 KGHSH and CDR2 LQKENI. This CDR3 spans 15 amino acids. Written as DNA, the CDR3 is TGTGCCAGCTCACCTCCGGGACGGGAGATGAATGAGCAGTTCTTC. It translates to CASSPPGREMNEQFF.